The rows below give T cell receptor beta chains drawn from one sample of a study of vaccination effects on CD4 cells after COVID-19. The antigens these receptors bind are not known. Clones were read by immunoSEQ multiplex PCR, and TCRdb kept only the in-frame ones, dropping some. Of about 55,000 clones listed, roughly two thirds are singletons. This specimen was CD4+ T cells from PBMCs cultured with SARS-CoV-2 spike peptides, taken before COVID-19 vaccination. Every receptor here comes from a human donor who received a COVID-19 vaccine. CDR3s include the opening cysteine and the closing phenylalanine or tryptophan. A D gene is named only where the DNA matches it firmly. Some rows have no size entry. The others give once, few or many, or a class for an expanded clone.

CDR3 DNA: TGTGCCACCACGACAGGGACTAGCTTGAACAATGAGCAGTTCTTC
CDR3 protein: CATTTGTSLNNEQFF
J gene: TRBJ2-1
V gene: TRBV19
CDR3 length: 15
D gene: TRBD2
clone size: few

CDR3 DNA: TGTGCCAGCAGCCAAGGGCGGGACGGATCCTACGAGCAGTACTTC
CDR3 protein: CASSQGRDGSYEQYF
J gene: TRBJ2-7
V gene: TRBV4-2
CDR3 length: 15
D gene: .
clone size: .

CDR3 DNA: TGTGCCAGTAGTCCCTTAGCGGGAAACGTGAATGAGCAGTTCTTC
CDR3 protein: CASSPLAGNVNEQFF
J gene: TRBJ2-1
V gene: TRBV19
CDR3 length: 15
D gene: TRBD2
clone size: .

CDR3 DNA: TGTGCCAGTAGTATCGGGACAGTAGCTAACTATGGCTACACCTTC
CDR3 protein: CASSIGTVANYGYTF
J gene: TRBJ1-2
V gene: TRBV19
CDR3 length: 15
D gene: TRBD1
clone size: .

CDR3 DNA: TGTGCCAGCAGCTCCCAGGGCAGGGGGCATCAGCCCCAGCATTTT
CDR3 protein: CASSSQGRGHQPQHF
J gene: TRBJ1-5
V gene: TRBV28
CDR3 length: 15
D gene: TRBD1
clone size: .

CDR3 DNA: TGTGCCAGCAGTCCTCTCGTACAGGGTGGCACTGAAGCTTTCTTT
CDR3 protein: CASSPLVQGGTEAFF
J gene: TRBJ1-1
V gene: TRBV2
CDR3 length: 15
D gene: .
clone size: .

CDR3 DNA: TGTGCCTGGAACCGTGGACTAGCGGGGTACAATGAGCAGTTCTTC
CDR3 protein: CAWNRGLAGYNEQFF
J gene: TRBJ2-1
V gene: TRBV30
CDR3 length: 15
D gene: TRBD2
clone size: .

CDR3 DNA: TGTGCCAGCAGCTTGGTGGACAGACGCTACGAGCAGTACTTC
CDR3 protein: CASSLVDRRYEQYF
J gene: TRBJ2-7
V gene: TRBV7-8
CDR3 length: 14
D gene: .
clone size: once

CDR3 DNA: TGTGCCAGCAGCTTCACTGGGGCCGGGGAGACCCAGTACTTC
CDR3 protein: CASSFTGAGETQYF
J gene: TRBJ2-5
V gene: TRBV11-3
CDR3 length: 14
D gene: .
clone size: .

CDR3 DNA: TGTGCCAGTAGTACGCTAGCGGGTGTAACAGATACGCAGTATTTT
CDR3 protein: CASSTLAGVTDTQYF
J gene: TRBJ2-3
V gene: TRBV19
CDR3 length: 15
D gene: TRBD2
clone size: .

CDR3 DNA: TGTGCCAGCAGTCTACTAGCAGACACCGGGGAGCTGTTTTTT
CDR3 protein: CASSLLADTGELFF
J gene: TRBJ2-2
V gene: TRBV28
CDR3 length: 14
D gene: .
clone size: .

CDR3 DNA: TGTGCCAGCAGCCAGGCTGGAGACCCTTTTAACTATGGCTACACCTTC
CDR3 protein: CASSQAGDPFNYGYTF
J gene: TRBJ1-2
V gene: TRBV3-1/TRBV3-2
CDR3 length: 16
D gene: .
clone size: .

CDR3 DNA: TGTGCCTGGACTGCCAGTGGCACCGGGGAGCTGTTTTTT
CDR3 protein: CAWTASGTGELFF
J gene: TRBJ2-2
V gene: TRBV30
CDR3 length: 13
D gene: .
clone size: .

CDR3 DNA: TGCAGTGCTAGTCGGACTAGCGATAATGAGCAGTTCTTC
CDR3 protein: CSASRTSDNEQFF
J gene: TRBJ2-1
V gene: TRBV20-1
CDR3 length: 13
D gene: TRBD2
clone size: .

CDR3 DNA: TGTGCCAGCAGTTTATTACGGGTCAGGGACGGCCAGCCCCAGCATTTT
CDR3 protein: CASSLLRVRDGQPQHF
J gene: TRBJ1-5
V gene: TRBV28
CDR3 length: 16
D gene: .
clone size: .

CDR3 DNA: TGCGCCAGCAGCAGCAGGACCCCGCGAGGCACAGATACGCAGTATTTT
CDR3 protein: CASSSRTPRGTDTQYF
J gene: TRBJ2-3
V gene: TRBV5-1
CDR3 length: 16
D gene: .
clone size: .

CDR3 DNA: TGTGCCAGTAGTATTACGCCGAGCGGGAGGGCCACAGATACGCAGTATTTT
CDR3 protein: CASSITPSGRATDTQYF
J gene: TRBJ2-3
V gene: TRBV19
CDR3 length: 17
D gene: TRBD2
clone size: .

CDR3 DNA: TGTGCCACCAGCAGAGATAACAGGAACACTGAAGCTTTCTTT
CDR3 protein: CATSRDNRNTEAFF
J gene: TRBJ1-1
V gene: TRBV15
CDR3 length: 14
D gene: .
clone size: .

CDR3 DNA: TGCGCCAGCAGGAGCGGGAGGGCCGTGTCCGGGGAGCTGTTTTTT
CDR3 protein: CASRSGRAVSGELFF
J gene: TRBJ2-2
V gene: TRBV10-2
CDR3 length: 15
D gene: TRBD2
clone size: .

CDR3 DNA: TGTGCCAGCAGCCAAGATCCAGGCTACTATGGCTACACCTTC
CDR3 protein: CASSQDPGYYGYTF
J gene: TRBJ1-2
V gene: TRBV3-1/TRBV3-2
CDR3 length: 14
D gene: .
clone size: .

CDR3 DNA: TGTGCCAGCAGTTACCAGGGATTGGGTTCACCCCTCCACTTT
CDR3 protein: CASSYQGLGSPLHF
J gene: TRBJ1-6
V gene: TRBV6-5
CDR3 length: 14
D gene: .
clone size: few

CDR3 DNA: TGTGCCAGCAGTCCGATGGGGTTTGGCAAAAACATTCAGTACTTC
CDR3 protein: CASSPMGFGKNIQYF
J gene: TRBJ2-4
V gene: TRBV6-2/TRBV6-3
CDR3 length: 15
D gene: .
clone size: .

CDR3 DNA: TGCGCCAGCAGCCCCGGGGGGACCAAGGAGACCCAGTACTTC
CDR3 protein: CASSPGGTKETQYF
J gene: TRBJ2-5
V gene: TRBV5-1
CDR3 length: 14
D gene: TRBD2
clone size: .

CDR3 DNA: TGTGCCAGCAGCTCACTTCGATTGGCGCCTGGGGCCAACGTCCTGACTTTC
CDR3 protein: CASSSLRLAPGANVLTF
J gene: TRBJ2-6
V gene: TRBV9
CDR3 length: 17
D gene: .
clone size: .

CDR3 DNA: TGTGCCAGCAGTTACTATGGGACAGCTAACTATGGCTACACCTTC
CDR3 protein: CASSYYGTANYGYTF
J gene: TRBJ1-2
V gene: TRBV6-5
CDR3 length: 15
D gene: TRBD1
clone size: few

CDR3 DNA: TGTGCCAGTTCTATCAGGGGGTCCCTTAGCAATCAGCCCCAGCATTTT
CDR3 protein: CASSIRGSLSNQPQHF
J gene: TRBJ1-5
V gene: TRBV19
CDR3 length: 16
D gene: TRBD1
clone size: .

CDR3 DNA: TGTGCCACCCGACAGGGGAGGGCTGAAGCTTTCTTT
CDR3 protein: CATRQGRAEAFF
J gene: TRBJ1-1
V gene: TRBV10-3
CDR3 length: 12
D gene: TRBD1
clone size: .

CDR3 DNA: TGTGCCAGCAGTGTACGCCAGGGGGGTACAGATACGCAGTATTTT
CDR3 protein: CASSVRQGGTDTQYF
J gene: TRBJ2-3
V gene: TRBV2
CDR3 length: 15
D gene: .
clone size: .

CDR3 DNA: TGTGCCAGTAGTCCCGGGACAGGGGTGGTGGGCAATCAGCCCCAGCATTTT
CDR3 protein: CASSPGTGVVGNQPQHF
J gene: TRBJ1-5
V gene: TRBV19
CDR3 length: 17
D gene: TRBD1
clone size: .

CDR3 DNA: TGTGCCAGCAGTTTACGCCAGGGGGTCACCGGGGAGCTGTTTTTT
CDR3 protein: CASSLRQGVTGELFF
J gene: TRBJ2-2
V gene: TRBV27
CDR3 length: 15
D gene: TRBD1
clone size: few

CDR3 DNA: TGTGCCAGCATTTCAGGGAGGTCTGGCTACACCTTC
CDR3 protein: CASISGRSGYTF
J gene: TRBJ1-2
V gene: TRBV28
CDR3 length: 12
D gene: .
clone size: .

CDR3 DNA: TGTGCCAGCAGCCCCCGTCCCCCCGGGGCAGGAAACACCATATATTTT
CDR3 protein: CASSPRPPGAGNTIYF
J gene: TRBJ1-3
V gene: TRBV7-6
CDR3 length: 16
D gene: .
clone size: .

CDR3 DNA: TGTGCCAGCAGCCAAGCCTTAGCGGGAGCCGGGGAGCTGTTTTTT
CDR3 protein: CASSQALAGAGELFF
J gene: TRBJ2-2
V gene: TRBV4-2
CDR3 length: 15
D gene: TRBD2
clone size: .

CDR3 DNA: TGTGCCAGCAGTGAAAGGTCCGGAGACTATGGCTACACCTTC
CDR3 protein: CASSERSGDYGYTF
J gene: TRBJ1-2
V gene: TRBV6-1
CDR3 length: 14
D gene: .
clone size: .

CDR3 DNA: TGTGCCAGCAGCCAATCGGAGGGAAGGCAGTTCTTC
CDR3 protein: CASSQSEGRQFF
J gene: TRBJ2-1
V gene: TRBV21-1
CDR3 length: 12
D gene: .
clone size: .

CDR3 DNA: TGTGCCAGTAGTATTGGGACAAGGAGCTACGAGCAGTACTTC
CDR3 protein: CASSIGTRSYEQYF
J gene: TRBJ2-7
V gene: TRBV19
CDR3 length: 14
D gene: .
clone size: .

CDR3 DNA: TGTGCCAGCAGCTCCCCCGGGAGGCAAGAGACCCAGTACTTC
CDR3 protein: CASSSPGRQETQYF
J gene: TRBJ2-5
V gene: TRBV5-4
CDR3 length: 14
D gene: TRBD2
clone size: .

CDR3 DNA: TGTGCCAGCAGCCCGGGGGGGGCCTCTAACTATGGCTACACCTTC
CDR3 protein: CASSPGGASNYGYTF
J gene: TRBJ1-2
V gene: TRBV3-1/TRBV3-2
CDR3 length: 15
D gene: .
clone size: .

CDR3 DNA: TGCGCCAGCAGCTTGGTGCAGGGGAGCCCCATGAACACTGAAGCTTTCTTT
CDR3 protein: CASSLVQGSPMNTEAFF
J gene: TRBJ1-1
V gene: TRBV5-1
CDR3 length: 17
D gene: .
clone size: .

CDR3 DNA: TGTGCCAGCAGGCCGAGCTCTGGAAACACCATATATTTT
CDR3 protein: CASRPSSGNTIYF
J gene: TRBJ1-3
V gene: TRBV14
CDR3 length: 13
D gene: .
clone size: .

CDR3 DNA: TGTGCCAGCAGCTTGGTGCGGGGTTCAGGCACTGAAGCTTTCTTT
CDR3 protein: CASSLVRGSGTEAFF
J gene: TRBJ1-1
V gene: TRBV5-6
CDR3 length: 15
D gene: .
clone size: .

CDR3 DNA: TGCAGCGTCGTAGCGGGAATAGAGACCCAGTACTTC
CDR3 protein: CSVVAGIETQYF
J gene: TRBJ2-5
V gene: TRBV29-1
CDR3 length: 12
D gene: TRBD2
clone size: .

CDR3 DNA: TGTGCCAGCAGCCAATCGGACGGGGGCTATGGCTACACCTTC
CDR3 protein: CASSQSDGGYGYTF
J gene: TRBJ1-2
V gene: TRBV4-2
CDR3 length: 14
D gene: .
clone size: .

CDR3 DNA: TGTGCCAGCAGCTTGATTTCCGAGGGAAGCACAGATACGCAGTATTTT
CDR3 protein: CASSLISEGSTDTQYF
J gene: TRBJ2-3
V gene: TRBV7-2
CDR3 length: 16
D gene: .
clone size: .

CDR3 DNA: TGCGCCAGCAGACGGACGTCGGTAGGATCACCCCTCCACTTT
CDR3 protein: CASRRTSVGSPLHF
J gene: TRBJ1-6
V gene: TRBV5-1
CDR3 length: 14
D gene: .
clone size: few